The rows below give T cell receptor beta chains drawn from one sample of a study of control samples from healthy donors and cancer patients. The method was immunoSEQ multiplex PCR; TCRdb's version includes in-frame clones alone and lacks a portion of them. The table records about 94,000 clones, about 88% of them present only once. What was sequenced was blood. These receptors came from a woman between 50 and 59 years old in good health. Both conserved end residues are part of each CDR3. D genes are given only for firm matches. Some rows mark clone size as missing; the rest say once, few, many or name a class of expanded clone.

j_call v_call d_call clone_size cdr3_aa
TRBJ2-3 TRBV9 . medium-sized CASSVVAGWETDTQYF
TRBJ2-1 TRBV7-3 . . CASSLGGGYNEQFF
TRBJ2-3 TRBV9 . once CASSVGSLLNTQYF
TRBJ2-5 TRBV2 TRBD1 . CASSEDRGVETQYF
TRBJ2-7 TRBV1 . . CTSSQGAAGEGPLSSYEQYF
TRBJ2-3 TRBV2 . . CASSTLRDDTQYF
TRBJ2-1 TRBV5-1 TRBD1 . CASSSTSDRVGGNEQFF
TRBJ2-7 TRBV7-2 TRBD1 . CASGVPPTGREQYF
TRBJ1-4 TRBV4-3 TRBD1 . CASSRGDSTNEKLFF
TRBJ2-7 TRBV28 . . CASLRTTSYEQYF